The present entry profiles one T cell receptor beta chain with its context. Its antigen is currently unknown. Some clones are missing from TCRdb's copy, which holds only in-frame ones; the method was immunoSEQ multiplex PCR. Among about 1.1 million clones listed, approximately 80% were seen once. The length of the CDR3 is 16 residues. The V gene end was trimmed by 6 bases and the J gene end by 10 bases; junction bases not matched to a gene: 17. The V gene's germline CDR1 is LNHDA and CDR2 SQIVND (reference sequence). This sample is part of a study of shared clonotypes between healthy human individuals. Findings and limits, study-wide: Clonotype sharing among donors was expected to depend on sequencing depth. The four-donor shared clonotypes exceeded non-shared clonotypes in generation probability, with non-shared ones scoring lower.

The V call is TRBV19, the J call TRBJ2-3, with 9 bases aligning to TRBD2. Sample: memory CD4+ T cells from PBMCs. The subset: CD45RA-negative fraction. The receptor was isolated from a man aged 18 to 30 in good health. Some clones in this sample may be carry-over from other donors' samples. The CDR3 protein is CASSRRTSATPWAQYF. The CDR3 DNA follows: TGTGCCAGTAGCAGAAGGACTAGCGCGACCCCCTGGGCGCAGTATTTT.